The 12 T cell receptor beta chains given below trace back to one sample, sequenced in a study of shared clonotypes between healthy human individuals. Assay: immunoSEQ multiplex PCR; the TCRdb copy retains only in-frame clones and omits some. The sample contains about 2.3 million clones, approximately 93% of which appear only once. What was sequenced was naive CD4+ T cells from PBMCs. This sample's subset: CD45RA+ positively selected. These receptors all come from a man between 18 and 29 years old in good health. Some clones in this sample may be carry-over from other donors' samples.

The rearrangement joins TRBV30 to TRBJ1-4, with 8 nucleotides matching TRBD1. Trimming removed 4 bases from V and 7 bases from J; junction bases left unmatched: 8. In germline, CDR1 is GTSNPN, CDR2 SVGIG (reference sequence). The CDR3 is made up of 14 amino acids. The CDR3 coding sequence is TGTGCCTGGACCCCGGGGCAGGGGGCTGAAAAACTGTTTTTT. This sequence encodes CAWTPGQGAEKLFF.

J is TRBJ2-2 and V is TRBV7-2; D possibly corresponds to TRBD2 (5 bases). The CDR3 consists of 12 residues. V was clipped by 5 bases and J by 5 bases, with 6 bases between them. Germline CDR1 and CDR2: SGHTA and FQGNSA. The CDR3 is CASSRRTGELFF. In nucleotides, the CDR3 is TGTGCCAGCAGCCGGAGGACCGGGGAGCTGTTTTTT.

This clone was detected once. V is TRBV5-1 and J is TRBJ2-4, with 12 bases that match TRBD1. CDR1 is SGHRS and CDR2 is YFSETQ in the germline V gene. V dropped 1 base and J dropped 6; count of bases not matched to a gene: 5. CDR3 size: 16 residues. The CDR3 loop reads CASSLTQGQGANIQYF. CDR3 coding DNA: TGCGCCAGCAGCTTGACCCAGGGACAGGGGGCAAACATTCAGTACTTC.

The V call is TRBV7-3, the J call TRBJ2-1; D remains unclear. CDR3 size: 13 residues. V shed 4 bases and J shed 8 bases, with 12 bases lying between them. Germline CDR1 and CDR2: SGHTA and FQGTGA. The CDR3 DNA reads as TGTGCCAGCAGCTCGTCACCTAGATATGAGCAGTTCTTC. It codes for CASSSSPRYEQFF.

With regard to this clone: At one end, the junction sequence differs from germline, possibly due to a read error. This chain connects TRBV9 to TRBJ2-2; 7 bases fit TRBD1. The germline V gene has CDR1 SGDLS and CDR2 YYNGEE. This CDR3 has 16 amino acids. The chain's CDR3 is CASSHTGTANAGELFF. CDR3 coding DNA: TGTGCCAGCAGCCATACCGGGACAGCGAACGCCGGGGAGCTGTTTTTT.

The rearrangement joins TRBV6-5 to TRBJ2-5, with D possibly TRBD1 on 6 matching bases. This CDR3 is 15 amino acids long. Germline V CDR1 and CDR2: MNHEY, SVGAGI. V dropped 2 bases and J dropped 4 bases, with 14 bases sitting between them. The chain's CDR3 is CASSYRGQKRETQYF. For the CDR3, the DNA is TGTGCCAGCAGTTACCGAGGACAGAAGAGAGAGACCCAGTACTTC.

The chain combines TRBV27 with TRBJ2-1; perhaps TRBD2 as D (6 bases). Trimming shortened V by 0 bases and J by 5 bases, and 20 bases separated the two germline ends. The CDR3 totals 18 residues. Germline V CDR1 and CDR2: MNHEY, SMNVEV (reference sequence). The CDR3 DNA reads TGTGCCAGCAGTTTATCGCTTTTTCGAGGCGGGACCCACAATGAGCAGTTCTTC. Its protein product is CASSLSLFRGGTHNEQFF.

The rearrangement joins TRBV7-9 to TRBJ2-2; no firm D call. V lost 5 bases and J lost 3, with 13 bases in between. The CDR3 sequence is 15 residues long. CDR1 is SEHNR, CDR2 FQNEAQ, per germline (reference sequence). CDR3 DNA sequence: TGTGCCAGCAGCGTCGTCCCTGGAGACACCGGGGAGCTGTTTTTT. It codes for CASSVVPGDTGELFF.

The chain uses TRBV28 and TRBJ1-1, with a weak D call TRBD1 (6 bases). The V end was cut by 7 bases, the J end by 6 bases, with 30 bases between. Germline V lookup: CDR1 MDHEN, CDR2 SYDVKM. The CDR3 totals 18 residues. CDR3 sequence: CASTTQLGGASSSAEAFF. CDR3 sequence (DNA): TGTGCCAGCACCACTCAGCTGGGGGGCGCTTCGTCTTCCGCTGAAGCTTTCTTT. The whole variable domain, filled in from reference TRBV28 and TRBJ1-1, reads DVKVTQSSRYLVKRTGEKVFLECVQDMDHENMFWYRQDPGLGLRLIYFSYDVKMKEKGDIPEGYSVSREKKERFSLILESASTNQTSMYLCASTTQLGGASSSAEAFFGQGTRLTVV.

The chain employs TRBV11-2 and TRBJ2-2; TRBD1 or TRBD2 may be the D gene (6 bases each). CDR3 length: 15 amino acids. The V gene lost 5 bases and the J gene lost 4 bases, with 14 bases spanning the gap. Germline CDR1 is SGHAT and CDR2 is FQNNGV. Here the CDR3 reads CASSLGGAGTGELFF. CDR3 coding DNA: TGTGCCAGCAGCCTCGGGGGCGCGGGCACCGGGGAGCTGTTTTTT.

To note about this clone: At the DNA level, this CDR3 is encoded by other sequences in the same sample as well. This chain links TRBV9 with TRBJ1-2, with no clear D. Trimming took 0 bases from V and 5 from J, leaving 5 bases between them. Germline CDR1 reads SGDLS; CDR2 reads YYNGEE. This CDR3 comprises 12 residues. DNA for the CDR3: TGTGCCAGCAGCGTAGAAGGGTATGGCTACACCTTC. Translated: CASSVEGYGYTF.

The chain joins TRBV4-2 to TRBJ2-1, with 8 bases matching TRBD2. The CDR3 extends over 22 amino acids. The germline V gene encodes CDR1 LGHNA and CDR2 YNFKEQ. J was trimmed by 8 bases and V by 1 base; bases with no gene match: 28. CDR3 loop: CASSQGTLPSGASGGSFDEQFF. DNA for the CDR3: TGTGCCAGCAGCCAAGGTACCCTCCCGTCGGGAGCGTCGGGGGGGTCGTTCGATGAGCAGTTCTTC.